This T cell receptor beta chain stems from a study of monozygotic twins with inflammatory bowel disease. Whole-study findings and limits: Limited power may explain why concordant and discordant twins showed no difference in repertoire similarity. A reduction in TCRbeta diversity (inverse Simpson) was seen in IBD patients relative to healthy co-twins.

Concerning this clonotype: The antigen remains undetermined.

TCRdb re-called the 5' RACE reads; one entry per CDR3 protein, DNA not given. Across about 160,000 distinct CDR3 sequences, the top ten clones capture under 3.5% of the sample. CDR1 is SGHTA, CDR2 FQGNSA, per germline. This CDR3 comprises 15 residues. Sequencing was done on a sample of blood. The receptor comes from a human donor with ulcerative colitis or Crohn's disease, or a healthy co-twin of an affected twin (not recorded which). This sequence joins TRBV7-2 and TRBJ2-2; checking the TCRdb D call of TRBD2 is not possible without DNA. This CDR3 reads CASTLKLAGAGELFF.